The 7 T cell receptor beta chains below all came from one sample that was sequenced in a study of T cell responses to AZD1222 COVID-19 vaccine (dated by TCRdb to the early 2020s). The library was obtained by the immunoSEQ multiplex PCR assay. The table was pulled from immuneACCESS by TCRdb, which kept in-frame rearrangements only. Such tables lose some clones; where checked, under half of the loss comes from unresolved V genes, and the rest has no known cause. In this sample the table shows roughly 200,000 clones, around 88% of which occur a single time. Clones ranked in the top ten supply roughly 7.7% of the sample. The time point tag for this specimen amounts to: baseline before first vaccination. The specimen was peripheral blood, collected on day 0 of AZD1222 vaccination. The receptors shown here come from an adult in good health.

The chain recombines TRBV4-1 with TRBJ1-4; D uncertain. The CDR3 totals 14 residues. CDR1 and CDR2 from the germline V gene are MGHRA and YSYEKL. Trimming left V 1 base short and J 6 bases short, with 9 bases between. The CDR3 sequence: CASSQVRDHEKLFF. The CDR3 nucleotides are TGCGCCAGCAGCCAAGTCAGAGACCATGAAAAACTGTTTTTT.

The chain uses TRBV7-8 and TRBJ2-7; a weak D match, TRBD2 (5 bases). Germline V gene sequence: CDR1 SGHVS, CDR2 FQNEAQ. V lost 5 bases, J lost 2 bases, and 7 bases lay in between. The CDR3 length is 12 residues. The CDR3 is CASSLTTYEQYF. Here the CDR3 DNA reads TGTGCCAGCAGCCTGACTACCTACGAGCAGTACTTC.

The gene calls are TRBV27 and TRBJ1-2; no firm D call. The CDR3 loop spans 15 amino acids. The V gene's germline CDR1 is MNHEY and CDR2 SMNVEV (reference sequence). V was cut by 2 bases and J by 3 bases, with 13 bases left in between. CDR3 region: CASSLGPPNYYGYTF. The CDR3 bases are TGTGCCAGCAGTTTAGGTCCACCCAATTACTATGGCTACACCTTC.

This rearrangement joins TRBV7-9 to TRBJ2-7; a weak D match, TRBD1 (7 bases). CDR3 length equals 15 residues. Per the germline V gene, CDR1 is SEHNR and CDR2 is FQNEAQ (reference sequence). The germline V and J ends were trimmed by 7 bases and 3 bases, with 19 bases remaining between them. The CDR3 sequence is CASIRQGGSLYEQYF. CDR3 coding DNA: TGTGCCAGCATACGGCAGGGGGGTTCGCTCTACGAGCAGTACTTC.

The CDR3 nucleotides read TGTGCCAGCAGCTTAGGGGGGAACTCTGGAAACACCATATATTTT. Translating gives CASSLGGNSGNTIYF. The chain carries TRBV7-6 and TRBJ1-3; possible D gene TRBD1, 5 bases. There are 15 residues in the CDR3. Germline V lookup: CDR1 SGHVS, CDR2 FNYEAQ. V was cut by 1 base and J by 0 bases, with 7 bases left in between.

The chain uses TRBV30 and TRBJ2-7; D tentatively fits TRBD1 or TRBD2 (6 bases each). V lost 0 bases, J lost 6 bases, and 9 bases lay in between. Germline CDR1 GTSNPN, CDR2 SVGIG (reference sequence). CDR3 size: 12 residues. The CDR3 reads CAWSVGGPEQYF. As DNA, the CDR3 is TGTGCCTGGAGTGTTGGGGGGCCCGAGCAGTACTTC.

The chain couples TRBV5-6 to TRBJ2-1; 8 nucleotides align to TRBD1. CDR3 size: 17 residues. Germline loops: CDR1 SGHDT, CDR2 YYEEEE. V was clipped by 4 bases and J by 8 bases; unmatched bases: 17. The CDR3 reads CASSRPRYRGDVYEQFF. The CDR3 DNA reads as TGTGCCAGCAGCCGCCCAAGGTACAGGGGGGATGTATATGAGCAGTTCTTC.